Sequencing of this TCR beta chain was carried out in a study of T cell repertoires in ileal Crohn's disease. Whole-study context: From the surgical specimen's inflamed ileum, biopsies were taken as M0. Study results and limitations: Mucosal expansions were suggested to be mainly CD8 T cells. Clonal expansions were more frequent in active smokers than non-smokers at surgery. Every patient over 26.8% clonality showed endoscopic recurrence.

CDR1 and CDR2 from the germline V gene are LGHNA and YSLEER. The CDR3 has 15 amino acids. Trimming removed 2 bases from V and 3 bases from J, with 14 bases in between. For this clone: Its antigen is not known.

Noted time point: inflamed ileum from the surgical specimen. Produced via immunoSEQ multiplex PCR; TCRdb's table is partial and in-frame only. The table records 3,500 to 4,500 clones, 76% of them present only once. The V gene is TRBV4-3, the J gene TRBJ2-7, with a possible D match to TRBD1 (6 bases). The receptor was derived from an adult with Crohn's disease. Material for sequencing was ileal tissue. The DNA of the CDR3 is TGCGCCAGCAGCCAACTGTTGCAACAGGGCTACGAGCAGTACTTC. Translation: CASSQLLQQGYEQYF.